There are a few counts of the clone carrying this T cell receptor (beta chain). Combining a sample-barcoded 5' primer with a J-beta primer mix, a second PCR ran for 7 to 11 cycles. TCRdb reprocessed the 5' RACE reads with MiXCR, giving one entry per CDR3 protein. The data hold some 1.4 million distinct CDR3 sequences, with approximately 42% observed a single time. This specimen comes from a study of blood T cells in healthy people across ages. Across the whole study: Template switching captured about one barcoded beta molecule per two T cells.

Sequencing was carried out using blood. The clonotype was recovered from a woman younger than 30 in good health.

Here the CDR3 DNA reads TGTGCCAGCAGCATCGGGGACAGAAATGGCTACACCTTC. Protein: CASSIGDRNGYTF. The J gene is TRBJ1-2, the V gene TRBV6-5, with 7 bases matching TRBD1. The CDR3 loop spans 13 amino acids. Germline CDR1 reads MNHEY; CDR2 reads SVGAGI. Trimming removed 6 bases from V and 6 bases from J; junction bases left unmatched: 7.